A single sample is the source of the 28 T cell receptor beta chains below, sequenced in a study of cytomegalovirus exposure and HLA in healthy donors (dated by TCRdb to 2016 to 2017). Libraries were made using the immunoSEQ multiplex PCR assay. The multiplex PCR relied on a mix of 60 forward primers for TCR Vbeta segments and 13 reverse primers for TCR Jbeta segments. Imported from immuneACCESS, the table was reduced by TCRdb to in-frame sequences with V and J called. These copies leave out some clones; in studies compared against another copy, an unresolved V gene accounts for under half, and the cause of the remainder is not known. The sample table holds 100,000 to 150,000 clones, of which about two thirds were seen once. More than 3% of the sample lies in the top ten. The sample consisted of PBMCs. These receptors came from a man aged 30 to 39 in good health and CMV-seronegative.

The chain uses TRBV28 and TRBJ1-5, with D perhaps matching TRBD1 (5 bases). The V gene's germline CDR1 is MDHEN and CDR2 SYDVKM. Between the trimmed V and J ends, which lost 8 bases and 4 bases, there was a span of 12 bases. The CDR3 is 13 amino acids. CDR3 sequence reads: CASLGTPNQPQHF. CDR3 nucleotides: TGTGCCAGCCTCGGGACTCCTAATCAGCCCCAGCATTTT. The variable domain in full, with the rest retrieved from reference TRBV28 and TRBJ1-5, is DVKVTQSSRYLVKRTGEKVFLECVQDMDHENMFWYRQDPGLGLRLIYFSYDVKMKEKGDIPEGYSVSREKKERFSLILESASTNQTSMYLCASLGTPNQPQHFGDGTRLSIL.

This chain links TRBV20-1 with TRBJ2-1; D ambiguous. Trimming cost V 6 bases and J 4 bases, with 7 bases left between them. CDR1 is DFQATT, CDR2 SNEGSKA, per germline (reference sequence). The CDR3 is 11 amino acids. The DNA for the CDR3 is TGCAGTGCCCCTCTTTACAATGAGCAGTTCTTC. Amino acid sequence: CSAPLYNEQFF.

The gene calls are TRBV4-1 and TRBJ1-2; D unresolved. Germline-derived CDR1 and CDR2 are MGHRA and YSYEKL. The CDR3 runs 14 residues. Between the trimmed V and J ends, which lost 0 bases and 4 bases, there was a span of 9 bases. CDR3 nucleotides: TGCGCCAGCAGCCAAGAGTACACCCTCTATGGCTACACCTTC. This gives the protein CASSQEYTLYGYTF.

This clone was seen a handful of times. Other DNA sequences in the sample encode the same CDR3. This sequence joins TRBV18 and TRBJ2-1; 10 bases match TRBD1. Trimming cost V 3 bases and J 4 bases; bases outside gene matches: 0. CDR3 length: 14 residues. Germline V gene lookup returns CDR1 KGHSH and CDR2 LQKENI. The DNA for the CDR3 is TGTGCCAGCTCACCGGGACAGGGGTACAATGAGCAGTTCTTC. Its protein is CASSPGQGYNEQFF.

V usage is TRBV7-2 and J usage is TRBJ1-3; D uncertain. Germline V gene lookup returns CDR1 SGHTA and CDR2 FQGNSA. There are 16 residues in the CDR3. The ends were cut back, 4 bases at V and 0 bases at J, with 13 bases in the middle. The DNA of the CDR3 is TGTGCCAGCAGCTCCGGAGGGAGCGTCTCTGGAAACACCATATATTTT. This gives the protein CASSSGGSVSGNTIYF.

The chain combines TRBV4-3 with TRBJ2-5; TRBD2 matches at 11 bases. The CDR3 is 17 amino acids. Germline-derived CDR1 and CDR2 are LGHNA and YSLEER. The trim removed 1 base at V and 2 bases at J, leaving 6 bases unmatched. CDR3: CASSQGIAGGPQETQYF. CDR3 nucleotides: TGCGCCAGCAGCCAAGGTATAGCGGGGGGGCCACAAGAGACCCAGTACTTC.

A few counts support this clone. The chain couples TRBV5-4 to TRBJ2-7, with 9 bases matching TRBD1. CDR1 SGHNT and CDR2 YYREEE come from the germline V gene (reference sequence). The CDR3 extends over 15 amino acids. V shed 5 bases and J 4 bases; nucleotides not matched to a gene: 10. This chain's CDR3 is CASSPDGTGRYEQYF. In nucleotides, the CDR3 is TGTGCCAGCAGTCCGGATGGGACAGGGAGATACGAGCAGTACTTC.

This clone was detected a few times. DNA for the CDR3: TGTGCCAGCAGTTTATTAACAGGGGGCTATGGGGAGCAGTACTTC. Its translation is CASSLLTGGYGEQYF. The chain recombines TRBV27 with TRBJ2-7, with 9 nucleotides matching TRBD1. The CDR3 is made up of 15 amino acids. Germline CDR1 and CDR2: MNHEY and SMNVEV (reference sequence). Trimming at V came to 1 base and at J to 7 bases, leaving 8 bases not matched to a gene.

This clone was seen only a few times. J is TRBJ1-1 and V is TRBV5-8; tentatively, D is TRBD1 (6 bases). Germline CDR1 and CDR2: SGHTS and YDEGEE. CDR3 length: 16 amino acids. Trimming removed 3 bases from V and 3 bases from J, with 18 bases in between. CDR3 DNA sequence: TGTGCCAGCAGCTCTGGCGTAATGTACAGGGACACTGAAGCTTTCTTT. Amino acid sequence: CASSSGVMYRDTEAFF.

The chain recombines TRBV5-1 with TRBJ2-7; 9 positions match TRBD2. CDR1 and CDR2 (germline): SGHRS, YFSETQ. Germline trimming cut 3 bases from V and 3 bases from J; bases unmatched to any gene: 4. The CDR3 sequence is 14 residues long. CDR3 sequence (DNA): TGCGCCAGCAGCTCCGGGACTAGCTTCTACGAGCAGTACTTC. Translating it yields CASSSGTSFYEQYF.

The rearrangement joins TRBV6-5 to TRBJ1-4; 8 bases are a match to TRBD1. The J segment lost 7 bases and the V segment lost 5 bases, leaving 9 bases of the junction unmatched. Germline CDR1 reads MNHEY; CDR2 reads SVGAGI. The CDR3 covers 15 residues. CDR3 sequence (DNA): TGTGCCAGCAGTAATCCGGGACAGGTGACTGAAAAACTGTTTTTT. Protein: CASSNPGQVTEKLFF.

The chain links TRBV9 to TRBJ2-7; weak D call: TRBD2 (6 bases). V lost 0 bases and J lost 0, with 10 bases in between. Germline CDR1 is SGDLS and CDR2 is YYNGEE. There are 15 residues in the CDR3. In DNA, the CDR3 is TGTGCCAGCAGCGTAGGGGGACTTCCCTCCTACGAGCAGTACTTC. Translated, it gives CASSVGGLPSYEQYF.

This chain connects TRBV21-1 to TRBJ1-5. TRBV21-1 is assigned pseudogene status. CDR3 length: 17 residues. DNA of the CDR3: TGTGCCAGCACCCCTGGTGGGCGGACTCGTAGCAATCAGCCCCAGCATTTT. Its translation: CASTPGGRTRSNQPQHF.

V and J are TRBV6-5 and TRBJ1-6, with TRBD1 identical over 9 bases. There are 13 residues in the CDR3. Germline V gene lookup returns CDR1 MNHEY and CDR2 SVGAGI. Losses at the gene ends were 6 bases for V and 11 bases for J; bases not matched to a gene: 5. The CDR3 DNA sequence: TGTGCCAGCAGACGGGACAGGGAAACACCCCTCCACTTT. Translating gives CASRRDRETPLHF.

The CDR3 region is CASSGGLVGYTF. The CDR3 region has the DNA TGTGCCAGCAGCGGGGGGTTGGTGGGCTACACCTTC. The rearrangement uses TRBV5-6 and TRBJ1-2; TRBD1 might be the D (5 bases). Germline V gene lookup returns CDR1 SGHDT and CDR2 YYEEEE. The V gene lost 4 bases and the J gene lost 8 bases, with 12 bases spanning the gap. The CDR3 has 12 residues.

This chain connects TRBV6-4 to TRBJ2-3; 15 bases map to TRBD2. V lost 2 bases, J lost 5 bases, and 11 bases stayed unmatched. In germline, CDR1 is MRHNA, CDR2 SNTAGT. The CDR3 contains 19 residues. The CDR3 protein is CASSDPGLAGGLHKDTQYF. CDR3 in DNA: TGTGCCAGCAGTGACCCAGGACTAGCGGGGGGGCTGCACAAAGATACGCAGTATTTT.

V is TRBV2 and J is TRBJ2-7; TRBD2 agrees at 7 bases. Germline loops: CDR1 SNHLY, CDR2 FYNNEI. The CDR3 sequence is 13 residues long. With V trimmed by 6 bases and J by 6 bases, 8 bases remained unmatched. The CDR3 sequence: CASSLPERGEQYF. CDR3 in DNA: TGTGCCAGCAGCCTCCCCGAGCGGGGCGAGCAGTACTTC.

The chain employs TRBV5-4 and TRBJ1-2; TRBD1 matches at 9 bases. The ends lost 4 bases at V and 7 bases at J; junction bases unmatched: 11. The CDR3 length is 15 residues. Germline V gene lookup returns CDR1 SGHNT and CDR2 YYREEE (reference sequence). The CDR3 DNA sequence: TGTGCCAGCAGCGCAAAGGACAGGGGTGCTCGTGGCTACACCTTC. It yields the protein CASSAKDRGARGYTF.

The gene calls are TRBV9 and TRBJ2-1, with TRBD2 matching over 11 bases. The junction had 9 bases not matched to a gene; V was cut back by 0 bases and J by 10 bases. This CDR3 comprises 16 residues. Germline V lookup: CDR1 SGDLS, CDR2 YYNGEE. As DNA, the CDR3 is TGTGCCAGCAGCGTAGGTGGTAGCGGGGGGGCAGGGGAGCAGTTCTTC. Its translation is CASSVGGSGGAGEQFF. Full variable domain (outside the CDR3, taken from reference TRBV9 and TRBJ2-1): DSGVTQTPKHLITATGQRVTLRCSPRSGDLSVYWYQQSLDQGLQFLIQYYNGEERAKGNILERFSAQQFPDLHSELNLSSLELGDSALYFCASSVGGSGGAGEQFFGPGTRLTVL.

This clone was picked up one time. The gene calls are TRBV7-3 and TRBJ2-5; the D is unclear. The DNA end is more similar to TRBJ2-7, so the J call may be wrong. Germline loops: CDR1 SGHTA, CDR2 FQGTGA. The CDR3 spans 13 residues. CDR3 in amino acids: CASSLLGSYEQYF. DNA for the CDR3: TGTGCCAGCAGCTTATTGGGCAGTTACGAGCAGTACTTC.

This clone was seen only a few times. The chain is built from TRBV4-2 and TRBJ1-6; D is undetermined. V was cut by 4 bases and J by 8 bases, with 21 bases left in between. Germline V CDR1 and CDR2: LGHNA, YNFKEQ. The CDR3 consists of 17 residues. The CDR3: CASSRVLRTPEDSPLHF. CDR3 sequence (DNA): TGTGCCAGCAGCCGTGTCCTGCGCACCCCGGAGGATTCACCCCTCCACTTT.

This clone was seen only a few times. The genes are TRBV11-2 and TRBJ1-1; no firm D call. The CDR3 extends over 14 amino acids. Germline CDR1 SGHAT, CDR2 FQNNGV. Between the trimmed V and J ends, which lost 5 bases and 10 bases, there was a span of 20 bases. CDR3 DNA sequence: TGTGCCAGCAGCCCGCCCGAGGGCACCTTGGTAGCTTTCTTT. Encoded protein: CASSPPEGTLVAFF. The full variable domain, rest sourced from reference TRBV11-2 and TRBJ1-1, is EAGVAQSPRYKIIEKRQSVAFWCNPISGHATLYWYQQILGQGPKLLIQFQNNGVVDDSQLPKDRFSAERLKGVDSTLKIQPAKLEDSAVYLCASSPPEGTLVAFFGQGTRLTVV.

This clone has a single count. This chain joins TRBV5-4 and TRBJ2-2; 15 bases align to TRBD2. Per germline, CDR1 SGHNT and CDR2 YYREEE (reference sequence). The CDR3 loop spans 16 amino acids. The trim removed 4 bases at V and 8 bases at J, leaving 6 bases unmatched. In nucleotides, the CDR3 is TGTGCCAGCAGCCCGGGACTAGCGGGGGGTCGGGGGGAGCTGTTTTTT. Translating it yields CASSPGLAGGRGELFF.

This clone was found a few times. The rearrangement links TRBV5-1 to TRBJ2-7; TRBD1 matches 7 bases. The germline V gene has CDR1 SGHRS and CDR2 YFSETQ. V lost 2 bases, J lost 4 bases, and 9 bases stayed unmatched. The CDR3 is made up of 15 amino acids. The CDR3 region has the DNA TGCGCCAGCAGCTTATTCCGGGACAGCTTTTACGAGCAGTACTTC. It yields the protein CASSLFRDSFYEQYF.

In this sample, this clone turned up a few times. V is TRBV30 and J is TRBJ2-2; 13 bases align to TRBD2. The V segment lost 3 bases and the J segment 5 bases; nucleotides outside the gene matches: 9. This CDR3 region has 17 residues. The germline gives CDR1 GTSNPN, CDR2 SVGIG (reference sequence). This chain's CDR3 is CAWRPTSGGGWTGELFF. As DNA, the CDR3 is TGTGCCTGGAGGCCCACTAGCGGGGGGGGATGGACCGGGGAGCTGTTTTTT.

This clone was detected only a few times. The chain has TRBV28 and TRBJ2-7; TRBD2 matches 8 bases. V lost 6 bases, J lost 0 bases, and 7 bases stayed unmatched. CDR1 and CDR2 from the germline V gene are MDHEN and SYDVKM. There are 15 residues in the CDR3. This CDR3 is CASSIAGRSSYEQYF. The CDR3 DNA sequence: TGTGCCAGCAGCATAGCGGGGCGAAGCTCCTACGAGCAGTACTTC.

This clone turned up a few times. The J gene is TRBJ2-7, the V gene TRBV5-6; 9 nucleotides align to TRBD1. The germline gives CDR1 SGHDT, CDR2 YYEEEE. This CDR3 spans 16 amino acids. V trimming: 4 bases; J trimming: 4 bases; junction bases outside the gene matches: 12. The CDR3 reads CASSPGTGSVGYEQYF. DNA for the CDR3: TGTGCCAGCAGCCCCGGGACAGGGTCTGTAGGATACGAGCAGTACTTC.

In its sample, this clone was seen a few times. This rearrangement joins TRBV9 to TRBJ1-3, with TRBD1 identical over 8 bases. The germline V gene encodes CDR1 SGDLS and CDR2 YYNGEE. The CDR3 covers 13 residues. Trimming at V came to 5 bases and at J to 7 bases, leaving 5 bases not matched to a gene. CDR3 loop: CASRDRGANTIYF. CDR3 nucleotide sequence: TGTGCCAGCAGAGACAGGGGAGCGAACACCATATATTTT.